Shown below are 18 T cell receptor beta chains from a single sample sequenced in a study of blood T cell repertoires in COVID-19. The data were produced by immunoSEQ multiplex PCR, yet TCRdb's version contains in-frame clones alone and is incomplete. Of about 380,000 clones detected, approximately 80% appear once; the ten largest clones hold roughly 1.1%. The sequenced sample was peripheral blood. These receptors all stem from a human donor with acute or convalescent COVID-19. The donor label of this sample is uncertain.

The sample holds one count of this clone. Other DNA sequences of this sample code for an identical CDR3. The rearrangement links TRBV7-9 to TRBJ1-1, with a weak D call TRBD1 (5 bases). The V gene lost 1 base and the J gene lost 4 bases, with 7 bases spanning the gap. CDR3 length: 13 amino acids. Germline assignment: CDR1 SEHNR and CDR2 FQNEAQ (reference sequence). CDR3 loop: CASSLGGTTEAFF. The DNA for the CDR3 is TGTGCCAGCAGCTTAGGGGGCACCACTGAAGCTTTCTTT.

The rearrangement joins TRBV11-2 to TRBJ1-1, with D perhaps matching TRBD1 (6 bases). The CDR3 spans 15 residues. Between the trimmed V and J ends, which lost 5 bases and 4 bases, there was a span of 17 bases. Germline lookup yields CDR1 SGHAT and CDR2 FQNNGV. This chain's CDR3 is CASSQYRAAATEAFF. Written as DNA, the CDR3 is TGTGCCAGCAGCCAGTACAGGGCGGCGGCCACTGAAGCTTTCTTT.

This chain links TRBV7-8 with TRBJ2-1, with 7 bases lining up with TRBD1. This CDR3 has 16 amino acids. The V gene end was trimmed by 6 bases and the J gene end by 2 bases; junction bases not matched to a gene: 10. Germline V gene sequence: CDR1 SGHVS, CDR2 FQNEAQ. CDR3 residues: CASRPAGTDTYNEQFF. The DNA of the CDR3 is TGTGCCAGCAGGCCAGCCGGGACAGACACCTACAATGAGCAGTTCTTC.

There are a few counts of this clone. The CDR3 reads CASSARGVPAPYEQYF. In DNA, the CDR3 is TGTGCCAGCAGTGCCCGGGGGGTCCCGGCTCCCTACGAGCAGTACTTC. The chain uses TRBV6-1 and TRBJ2-7; 7 nucleotides align to TRBD2. The CDR3 is made up of 16 amino acids. Germline assignment: CDR1 MNHNS and CDR2 SASEGT. Losses at the gene ends were 4 bases for V and 2 bases for J; bases not matched to a gene: 11.

The chain is built from TRBV19 and TRBJ2-5, with D tentatively TRBD2 (7 bases). This CDR3 comprises 13 residues. Trimming cost V 3 bases and J 9 bases, with 14 bases left between them. CDR1 is LNHDA, CDR2 SQIVND, per germline (reference sequence). The CDR3 DNA is TGTGCCAGTAGTATGGGAGGGGGGGCACCCCAGTACTTC. Its protein is CASSMGGGAPQYF.

V is TRBV5-6 and J is TRBJ2-3, with 8 bases fitting TRBD1. The CDR3 runs 15 residues. CDR1 and CDR2 (germline): SGHDT, YYEEEE. V dropped 4 bases and J dropped 1; count of bases not matched to a gene: 5. CDR3 DNA sequence: TGTGCCAGCAGCAAAACAGGGGGTGGCACAGATACGCAGTATTTT. Translating gives CASSKTGGGTDTQYF.

This clone was detected only once. The chain is built from TRBV2 and TRBJ1-1; 11 nucleotides agree with TRBD1. Germline CDR1 and CDR2: SNHLY and FYNNEI. This CDR3 is built from 17 residues. Germline trimming cut 7 bases from V and 2 bases from J; bases unmatched to any gene: 12. CDR3 in amino acids: CASTYSGQGASNTEAFF. CDR3 bases: TGTGCCAGCACCTACTCAGGACAGGGGGCAAGTAACACTGAAGCTTTCTTT.

The V gene is TRBV19, the J gene TRBJ2-5, with 7 bases identical to TRBD2. Unmatched junction bases numbered 3, after V lost 3 bases and J lost 2 bases. The V gene's germline CDR1 is LNHDA and CDR2 SQIVND (reference sequence). The CDR3 consists of 14 residues. CDR3: CASSIRTRQETQYF. As DNA, the CDR3 is TGTGCCAGTAGTATCAGGACTAGGCAAGAGACCCAGTACTTC.

This chain connects TRBV27 to TRBJ1-2; D is perhaps TRBD1 (6 bases). Germline assignment: CDR1 MNHEY and CDR2 SMNVEV (reference sequence). Trimming removed 3 bases at V and 10 bases at J, with 12 bases between. This CDR3 has 12 residues. Here the CDR3 DNA reads TGTGCCAGCAGTTTGAACAGGGTCATCTACACCTTC. Encoded protein: CASSLNRVIYTF.

Worth noting for this clone: Other DNA sequences in the same sample also yield this CDR3. The chain couples TRBV5-1 to TRBJ2-7; 8 bases are shared with TRBD1. J lost 1 base, V lost 0 bases, and 0 bases had no gene match. Germline values: CDR1 SGHRS, CDR2 YFSETQ. The length of the CDR3 is 14 residues. In DNA form, the CDR3 reads TGCGCCAGCAGCTTGGGACAGGGGTCCTACGAGCAGTACTTC. Protein: CASSLGQGSYEQYF.

This chain links TRBV28 with TRBJ1-6; 9 nucleotides agree with TRBD1. The CDR3 has 17 amino acids. CDR1 and CDR2 (germline): MDHEN, SYDVKM. Trimming took 8 bases from V and 7 from J; bases not matched to a gene: 15. CDR3 sequence (DNA): TGTGCCAGCCGGGGCTTGGGGACAGGGATATTCAATTCACCCCTCCACTTT. This sequence encodes CASRGLGTGIFNSPLHF. Full variable domain (remainder filled in from reference TRBV28 and TRBJ1-6): DVKVTQSSRYLVKRTGEKVFLECVQDMDHENMFWYRQDPGLGLRLIYFSYDVKMKEKGDIPEGYSVSREKKERFSLILESASTNQTSMYLCASRGLGTGIFNSPLHFGNGTRLTVT.

The chain combines TRBV5-4 with TRBJ2-3; 8 bases are a match to TRBD1. The trim removed 3 bases at V and 4 bases at J, leaving 4 bases unmatched. CDR3 length: 14 amino acids. Germline values: CDR1 SGHNT, CDR2 YYREEE (reference sequence). The CDR3 DNA is TGTGCCAGCAGCTCCTCGGACAGGGCAGATACGCAGTATTTT. It specifies CASSSSDRADTQYF.

This chain uses TRBV19 with TRBJ1-2; a weak D match, TRBD1 (6 bases). The CDR3 runs to 15 residues. Germline loops: CDR1 LNHDA, CDR2 SQIVND (reference sequence). V lost 3 bases and J 8 bases, leaving 19 bases between the germline ends. The CDR3 sequence is CASSIPWTEALGYTF. DNA of the CDR3: TGTGCCAGTAGTATCCCTTGGACAGAAGCGCTGGGCTACACCTTC. The variable domain in full, with the rest retrieved from reference TRBV19 and TRBJ1-2, is DGGITQSPKYLFRKEGQNVTLSCEQNLNHDAMYWYRQDPGQGLRLIYYSQIVNDFQKGDIAEGYSVSREKKESFPLTVTSAQKNPTAFYLCASSIPWTEALGYTFGSGTRLTVV.

This sequence joins TRBV15 and TRBJ1-5; D may be TRBD1 (6 bases). The CDR3 extends over 16 amino acids. V lost 1 base and J 3 bases, leaving 13 bases between the germline ends. CDR1 LNHNV and CDR2 YYDKDF come from the germline V gene (reference sequence). CDR3 DNA sequence: TGTGCCACCAGCAGAGTCGGCAGGGGAAACAATCAGCCCCAGCATTTT. This sequence encodes CATSRVGRGNNQPQHF.

This clone was picked up a small number of times. The chain couples TRBV7-6 to TRBJ2-3; 10 bases are a match to TRBD2. J was trimmed by 6 bases and V by 5 bases; bases with no gene match: 5. This CDR3 contains 14 residues. Germline V gives CDR1 SGHVS, CDR2 FNYEAQ. DNA for the CDR3: TGTGCCAGCAGCCGGGGGACTAGCGCGGATACGCAGTATTTT. Protein sequence: CASSRGTSADTQYF.

The V gene is TRBV5-1, the J gene TRBJ2-1; 14 positions agree with TRBD2. This CDR3 is built from 17 residues. Germline V gene sequence: CDR1 SGHRS, CDR2 YFSETQ. V trimming: 2 bases; J trimming: 8 bases; junction bases outside the gene matches: 9. CDR3 nucleotide sequence: TGCGCCAGCAGCTTAACCGGGACTAGCGGGAGATGGGATGAGCAGTTCTTC. Protein: CASSLTGTSGRWDEQFF.

As concerns this clone: Distinct nucleotide sequences in the sample also encode this CDR3. J is TRBJ1-1 and V is TRBV6-5, with 7 positions matching TRBD1. The CDR3 has 15 residues. The V gene end was trimmed by 0 bases and the J gene end by 4 bases; junction bases not matched to a gene: 5. Germline V gives CDR1 MNHEY, CDR2 SVGAGI. CDR3 in DNA: TGTGCCAGCAGTTACTCTCGGCAGGGGGTCACTGAAGCTTTCTTT. Translating it yields CASSYSRQGVTEAFF.

Details on this clone: The junction does not match germline at one end; this may be a read error. The J gene is TRBJ1-5, the V gene TRBV7-8; TRBD1 agrees at 8 bases. The CDR3 has 15 amino acids. CDR1 and CDR2 (germline): SGHVS, FQNEAQ. The CDR3 nucleotides are TGTGCCAGCGGCTTACGGGACAGGACAAATCAGCCCCAGCATTTT. Amino acid sequence: CASGLRDRTNQPQHF.